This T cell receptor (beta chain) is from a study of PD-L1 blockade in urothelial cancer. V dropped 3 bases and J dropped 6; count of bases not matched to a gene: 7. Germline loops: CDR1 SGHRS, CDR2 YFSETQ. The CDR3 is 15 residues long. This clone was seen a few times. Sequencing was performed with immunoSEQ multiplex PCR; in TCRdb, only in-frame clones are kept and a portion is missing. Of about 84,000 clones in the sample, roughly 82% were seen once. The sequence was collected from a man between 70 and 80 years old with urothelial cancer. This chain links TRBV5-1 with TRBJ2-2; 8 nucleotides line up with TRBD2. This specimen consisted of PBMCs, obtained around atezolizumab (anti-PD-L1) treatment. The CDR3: CASSSTGRGAGELFF. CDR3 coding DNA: TGCGCCAGCAGCTCAACCGGGAGGGGGGCCGGGGAGCTGTTTTTT. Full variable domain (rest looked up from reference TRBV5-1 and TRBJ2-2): KAGVTQTPRYLIKTRGQQVTLSCSPISGHRSVSWYQQTPGQGLQFLFEYFSETQRNKGNFPGRFSGRQFSNSRSEMNVSTLELGDSALYLCASSSTGRGAGELFFGEGSRLTVL.